This is a list of T cell receptor beta chains from one sample in a study of Graves' ophthalmopathy and Graves' hyperthyroidism. One entry per CDR3 protein, called by TCRdb with MiXCR from the multiplex PCR reads. Of a few hundred thousand distinct CDR3 sequences listed, 17% were seen once; the top ten hold around 12%. Sequencing was done on a sample of peripheral blood. Source of these receptors: an adult man with Graves' ophthalmopathy. Each CDR3 is given with its conserved first and last residue. A D gene is named only where the DNA matches it firmly.

V gene: TRBV6-2/TRBV6-3
D gene: NA
J gene: TRBJ2-5
CDR3 protein: CASSYSRDMGETQYF

V gene: TRBV29-1
D gene: NA
J gene: TRBJ1-2
CDR3 protein: CSVEEGRDFYGYTF

V gene: TRBV5-1
D gene: NA
J gene: TRBJ2-1
CDR3 protein: CASSLGDRNNEQFF

V gene: TRBV30
D gene: NA
J gene: TRBJ1-1
CDR3 protein: CAWSPWDSLNTEAFF

V gene: TRBV5-8
D gene: NA
J gene: TRBJ1-1
CDR3 protein: CASSSDDGGRTEAFF

V gene: TRBV5-1
D gene: NA
J gene: TRBJ2-5
CDR3 protein: CASSPGTGIEETQYF

V gene: TRBV6-1
D gene: TRBD1
J gene: TRBJ1-5
CDR3 protein: CASSWDSGSPQHF

V gene: TRBV6-2/TRBV6-3
D gene: NA
J gene: TRBJ1-1
CDR3 protein: CASSYDSKGTEAFF

V gene: TRBV6-1
D gene: TRBD1
J gene: TRBJ1-1
CDR3 protein: CASSERGRGPTEAFF

V gene: TRBV18
D gene: NA
J gene: TRBJ1-1
CDR3 protein: CASSPQDSLTEAFF

V gene: TRBV2
D gene: NA
J gene: TRBJ1-2
CDR3 protein: CASIRGLYENYGYTF

V gene: TRBV5-1
D gene: NA
J gene: TRBJ1-6
CDR3 protein: CASSLGASSGFPLHF

V gene: TRBV10-2
D gene: TRBD1
J gene: TRBJ2-7
CDR3 protein: CASSDPGGQGHHEQYF

V gene: TRBV15
D gene: TRBD1
J gene: TRBJ1-1
CDR3 protein: CATSSGQGATEAFF

V gene: TRBV20-1
D gene: TRBD2
J gene: TRBJ2-5
CDR3 protein: CSASPWALTSGDPRETQYF

V gene: TRBV7-9
D gene: NA
J gene: TRBJ2-7
CDR3 protein: CASSLTYGQSYELYF

V gene: TRBV3-1
D gene: TRBD2
J gene: TRBJ2-7
CDR3 protein: CASSGTRVYEQYF

V gene: TRBV7-9
D gene: NA
J gene: TRBJ2-7
CDR3 protein: CASSSGSLSYEQYF

V gene: TRBV29-1
D gene: TRBD2
J gene: TRBJ2-7
CDR3 protein: CSVKLASRTYEQYF

V gene: TRBV7-8
D gene: NA
J gene: TRBJ1-5
CDR3 protein: CASSFGTGYSNQPQHF

V gene: TRBV6-1
D gene: TRBD1
J gene: TRBJ1-2
CDR3 protein: CASSRGTGITTDTF

V gene: TRBV2
D gene: NA
J gene: TRBJ1-3
CDR3 protein: CASSSTGHSGNTIYF

V gene: TRBV30
D gene: NA
J gene: TRBJ1-1
CDR3 protein: CAWIGKGGDTEAFF

V gene: TRBV7-2
D gene: NA
J gene: NA
CDR3 protein: CASSFRVLPPYEQFF

V gene: TRBV12-3/TRBV12-4
D gene: NA
J gene: TRBJ1-2
CDR3 protein: CASSSGLVYGYTF

V gene: TRBV28
D gene: NA
J gene: TRBJ2-2
CDR3 protein: CASSLGVPGELFF

V gene: TRBV7-8
D gene: NA
J gene: TRBJ1-1
CDR3 protein: CASSPFVSEAFF

V gene: TRBV11-1
D gene: TRBD2
J gene: TRBJ2-7
CDR3 protein: CASSWTSSTYEQYF

V gene: TRBV6-1
D gene: NA
J gene: TRBJ1-1
CDR3 protein: CASSDSGSFNTEAFF

V gene: TRBV6-1
D gene: NA
J gene: TRBJ2-5
CDR3 protein: CASSGQETQYF

V gene: TRBV5-6
D gene: NA
J gene: TRBJ2-5
CDR3 protein: CASSRRTYQETQYF

V gene: TRBV7-9
D gene: NA
J gene: TRBJ1-6
CDR3 protein: CASSRTGTSSYNSPLHF

V gene: TRBV7-2
D gene: NA
J gene: TRBJ2-7
CDR3 protein: CASSSGPSGEQYF

V gene: TRBV5-6
D gene: NA
J gene: TRBJ2-5
CDR3 protein: CASSLRVPGPGETQYF

V gene: TRBV11-2
D gene: NA
J gene: TRBJ1-2
CDR3 protein: CASSDRKNYGYTF

V gene: TRBV24-1
D gene: TRBD1
J gene: TRBJ1-2
CDR3 protein: CATSDPGQPYYGYTF

V gene: TRBV14
D gene: NA
J gene: TRBJ1-1
CDR3 protein: CASSLPGTGTEAFF

V gene: TRBV12-3/TRBV12-4
D gene: NA
J gene: TRBJ1-2
CDR3 protein: CASSTRTGYGYTF

V gene: TRBV2
D gene: NA
J gene: TRBJ2-7
CDR3 protein: CASSDSRASSYEQYF

V gene: TRBV29-1
D gene: NA
J gene: TRBJ2-7
CDR3 protein: CSVGPGPYEQYF

V gene: TRBV10-3
D gene: NA
J gene: TRBJ1-2
CDR3 protein: CAIRTGSNYGYTF